Below, one TCR beta chain is given with its context. What antigen it recognizes has not been identified. Base qualities are not at hand, and no much larger clone is one base apart. V drops 5 bases and J drops 0 bases, leaving 4 bases in between. According to the germline V gene, CDR1 reads SGHTA and CDR2 reads FQGNSA. The CDR3, cysteine through phenylalanine, is 12 amino acids long. Only the CDR3 region is kept as DNA, spanning 36 bases read in frame from base 1. The record originates from a study of blood T cell repertoires in COVID-19 (dated by TCRdb to the early 2020s). In the study overall: Samples from collaborators originated in the United States, Italy and Spain and spanned both the acute and convalescent phases of COVID-19. The material from the prospective study consisted of cDNA or gDNA derived from T cells, B-cell-depleted T cells, or PBMCs. The dataset comprised deeply sampled blood TCRbeta repertoires from subjects exposed to, actively infected with, or recovered from COVID-19. The repertoires were made available in a free public database intended to serve as a resource for research on the immune response to SARS-CoV-2. Samples came from the ongoing ImmuneRACE study (first 160 participants) plus 1,254 subjects from 6 global collaborators. The sample metadata nearly always contained a de-identified subject ID, COVID-19 status, age in years and sex. Where available, HLA class I and class II types were taken from metadata supplied by the sample provider and were not determined by assay-based typing.

Whole blood was collected in K2EDTA tubes by collaborating institutions according to the institutions' own protocols. For TCRbeta analysis, collaborators shipped samples as frozen whole blood, isolated PBMCs, or DNA extracted from either of those sample types. The immunoSEQ Assay, a bias-controlled multiplex PCR, was used to amplify TCRbeta CDR3 regions from genomic DNA. In the original analysis: Within the assay, amplification of reference gene primers was used to estimate how many nucleated cells each sample contained. To quantify the absolute abundance of each unique TCRbeta CDR3 rearrangement, sequence reads were collapsed and filtered. For each sample, productive Simpson clonality was calculated by taking the square root of Simpson's diversity index across productive rearrangements. TCRdb holds this immuneACCESS table with in-frame rearrangements only. Some clones are missing; in checked studies, unresolved V genes explain under half, and the rest has no known cause. V and J calls and clone size follow that table, whereas D and trimming were derived from the DNA. This sample has about 42,000 clones in its table, and roughly 90% of those were observed once. About 0.4% of the sample belongs to the ten largest clones.

Here is what the overall study found, with its caveats: The quantity of clinical and demographic metadata differed by source and by participant and was supplied without curation.

The sequencing input was peripheral blood. The chain employs TRBV7-2 and TRBJ1-2; no D segment can be confidently identified. The sequence derives from a human donor in a cohort sampled during active COVID-19. The DNA sequence is TGTGCCAGCAGCGAGACTAACTATGGCTACACCTTC. Translated, it gives CASSETNYGYTF.